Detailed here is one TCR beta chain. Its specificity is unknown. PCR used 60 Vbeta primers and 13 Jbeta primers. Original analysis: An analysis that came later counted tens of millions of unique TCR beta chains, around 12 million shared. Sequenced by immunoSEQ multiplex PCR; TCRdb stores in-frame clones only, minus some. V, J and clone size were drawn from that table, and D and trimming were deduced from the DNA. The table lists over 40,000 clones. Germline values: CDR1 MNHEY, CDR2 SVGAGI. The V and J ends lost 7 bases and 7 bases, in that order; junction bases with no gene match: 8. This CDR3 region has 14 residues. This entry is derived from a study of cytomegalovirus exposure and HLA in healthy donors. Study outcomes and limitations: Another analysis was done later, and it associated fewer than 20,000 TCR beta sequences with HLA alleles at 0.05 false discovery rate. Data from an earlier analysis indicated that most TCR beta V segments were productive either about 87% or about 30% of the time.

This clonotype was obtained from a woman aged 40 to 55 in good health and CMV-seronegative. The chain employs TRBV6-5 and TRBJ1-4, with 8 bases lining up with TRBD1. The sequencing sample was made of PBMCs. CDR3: CASKEDRDIEKLFF. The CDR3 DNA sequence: TGTGCCAGCAAAGAGGACAGGGATATTGAAAAACTGTTTTTT.